This T cell receptor (beta chain) was sequenced in a study of T cell responses to AZD1222 COVID-19 vaccine. With respect to this clone: Its specificity is not known.

Study-wide points: Unmutated variant regions reportedly attract nearly half of all spike-specific TCRs. CD4 TCRs linked to vaccination spanned spike, dominating at 160-218 and 743-854. Donors in the cohort were predominantly white British and more often female, and clonal diversity was possibly underestimated.

The V gene's germline CDR1 is SGHKS and CDR2 YYEKEE (reference sequence). This CDR3 has 16 residues. The ends were cut back, 5 bases at V and 4 bases at J, with 16 bases in the middle. Sequencing was performed with immunoSEQ multiplex PCR; in TCRdb, only in-frame clones are kept and a portion is missing. Among more than 95,000 clones listed, 75% to 95% were seen once. This TCR came from an adult in good health. This sequence joins TRBV5-5 and TRBJ1-6; TRBD1 might be the D (6 bases). The sample consisted of peripheral blood, taken on day 0 of AZD1222 vaccination. CDR3 sequence: CASRRQVGGYNSPLHF. The CDR3 region has the DNA TGTGCCAGCAGGAGACAGGTCGGAGGATATAATTCACCCCTCCACTTT.